The rows below give T cell receptor beta chains drawn from one sample of a study of blood T cell repertoires in COVID-19. Produced via immunoSEQ multiplex PCR; TCRdb's table is partial and in-frame only. The data show fewer than 250,000 clones, with around 86% seen just once and 8.9% held by the top ten. The sample taken for sequencing was PBMCs or T cells enriched from blood (not recorded which). All receptors derive from a woman aged 45-60 years with acute COVID-19. Each CDR3 is given with its conserved first and last residue. Fields, in order: D gene, J gene, clone size, V gene, CDR3 DNA, CDR3 protein. A D gene is named only where the DNA matches it firmly. The size of a clone is reported for some rows only, either as once, few or many, or as a class for expanded clones.

>.|TRBJ1-5|.|TRBV5-1
TGCGCCAGCAGCCCCCAGGGGCTGGGCAATCAGCCCCAGCATTTT
CASSPQGLGNQPQHF
>TRBD1|TRBJ1-1|.|TRBV7-9
TGTGCCAGCAGCTTCCGACAGGGCGGGCACACTGAAGCTTTCTTT
CASSFRQGGHTEAFF
>TRBD1|TRBJ2-6|.|TRBV15
TGTGCCACCAGCAGCGGGACAGGGTCTCCCTCCTCTGGGGCCAACGTCCTGACTTTC
CATSSGTGSPSSGANVLTF
>.|TRBJ1-1|few|TRBV29-1
TGCAGCGTTAAAGCCGGGGGGCGGACTGAAGCTTTCTTT
CSVKAGGRTEAFF
>TRBD1|TRBJ2-1|.|TRBV6-2/TRBV6-3
TGTGCCAGCAGTAAGACAGGGGGAGGCTACAATGAGCAGTTCTTC
CASSKTGGGYNEQFF
>TRBD1|TRBJ2-5|.|TRBV19
TGTGCCAGTAGTGTGGACAGGGGGCTCCGGGAGACCCAGTACTTC
CASSVDRGLRETQYF
>TRBD1|TRBJ1-3|.|TRBV7-8
TGTGCCAGCAGACGGACAGGGATCTCTGGAAACACCATATATTTT
CASRRTGISGNTIYF
>.|TRBJ2-5|.|TRBV11-3
TGTGCCAGCAGCCTAGAGGGGGGCGGGAGAAGACTCGAAGACCAAGAGACCCAGTACTTC
CASSLEGGGRRLEDQETQYF
>.|TRBJ1-1|.|TRBV6-5
TGTGCCAGCAGGCCGCCGGGAGGGGATAACACTGAAGCTTTCTTT
CASRPPGGDNTEAFF
>TRBD1|TRBJ1-5|.|TRBV28
TGTGCCAGCAGTCCACAACCCCCGGGACAGCGCAATCAGCCCCAGCATTTT
CASSPQPPGQRNQPQHF
>TRBD1|TRBJ1-1|once|TRBV4-1
TGCGCCAGCAGCCAAGCGGGACAGGGGTACACTGAAGCTTTCTTT
CASSQAGQGYTEAFF
>.|TRBJ1-1|few|TRBV20-1
TGCAGTGCTAGAGCGGGAAATAAAGCTTTCTTT
CSARAGNKAFF
>TRBD2|TRBJ2-5|.|TRBV7-3
TGTGCCAGCAGCTTTAGCCCGGGGGGGGCAGAGACCCAGTACTTC
CASSFSPGGAETQYF
>.|TRBJ2-6|.|TRBV7-3
TGTGCCAGCAGCGGCCAGGGACAAAGCTCTGGGGCCAACGTCCTGACTTTC
CASSGQGQSSGANVLTF
>TRBD2|TRBJ2-7|once|TRBV18
TGTGCCAGCTCACCACTCGGGCAAAGGACTAGCGGGAAGACCTACGAGCAGTACTTC
CASSPLGQRTSGKTYEQYF